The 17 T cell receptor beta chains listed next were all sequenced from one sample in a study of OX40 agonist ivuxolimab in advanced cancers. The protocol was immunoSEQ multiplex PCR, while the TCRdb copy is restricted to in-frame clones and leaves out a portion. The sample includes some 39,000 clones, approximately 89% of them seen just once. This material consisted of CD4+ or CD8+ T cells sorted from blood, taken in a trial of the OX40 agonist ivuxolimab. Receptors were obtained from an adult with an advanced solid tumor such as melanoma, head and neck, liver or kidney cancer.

Here the CDR3 DNA reads TGCGCCAGCAGCCAAGTGGGAGCGGGAGGACCCTACGAGCAGTACTTC. It specifies CASSQVGAGGPYEQYF. The rearrangement links TRBV4-3 to TRBJ2-7, with TRBD2 matching 9 bases. Germline V gives CDR1 LGHNA, CDR2 YSLEER. Trimming took 1 base from V and 2 from J; bases not matched to a gene: 6. The CDR3 is 16 residues long.

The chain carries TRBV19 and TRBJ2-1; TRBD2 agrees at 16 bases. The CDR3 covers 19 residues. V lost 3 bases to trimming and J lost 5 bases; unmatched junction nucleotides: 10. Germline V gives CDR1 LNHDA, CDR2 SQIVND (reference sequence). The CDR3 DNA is TGTGCCAGTAGTATTGAGGGGCCGGGACTAGCGGGAGGGGACAATGAGCAGTTCTTC. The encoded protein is CASSIEGPGLAGGDNEQFF.

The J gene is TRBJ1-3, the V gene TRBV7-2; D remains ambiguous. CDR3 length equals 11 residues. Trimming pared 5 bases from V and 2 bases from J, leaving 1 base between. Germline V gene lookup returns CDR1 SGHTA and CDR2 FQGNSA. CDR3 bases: TGTGCCAGCAGCGCTGGAAACACCATATATTTT. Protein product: CASSAGNTIYF.

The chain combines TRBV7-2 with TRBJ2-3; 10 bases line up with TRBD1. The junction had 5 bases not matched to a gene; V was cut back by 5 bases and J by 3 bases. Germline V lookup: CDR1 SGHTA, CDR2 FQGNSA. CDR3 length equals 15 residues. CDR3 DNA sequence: TGTGCCAGCAGCCCTGGACAGGGGGGGACAGATACGCAGTATTTT. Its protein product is CASSPGQGGTDTQYF.

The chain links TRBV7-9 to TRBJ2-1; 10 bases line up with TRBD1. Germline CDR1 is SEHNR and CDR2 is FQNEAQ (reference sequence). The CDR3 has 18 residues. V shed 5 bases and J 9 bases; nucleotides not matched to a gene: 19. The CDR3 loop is CASSRAILRQGALGEQFF. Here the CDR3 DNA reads TGTGCCAGCAGCCGGGCTATCCTGAGACAGGGGGCACTAGGTGAGCAGTTCTTC.

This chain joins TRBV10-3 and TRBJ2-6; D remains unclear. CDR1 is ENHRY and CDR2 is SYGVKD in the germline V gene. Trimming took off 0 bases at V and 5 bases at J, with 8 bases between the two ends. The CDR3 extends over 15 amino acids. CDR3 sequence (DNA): TGTGCCATCAGTGAGTCCTCAACTTGGGCCAACGTCCTGACTTTC. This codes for CAISESSTWANVLTF.

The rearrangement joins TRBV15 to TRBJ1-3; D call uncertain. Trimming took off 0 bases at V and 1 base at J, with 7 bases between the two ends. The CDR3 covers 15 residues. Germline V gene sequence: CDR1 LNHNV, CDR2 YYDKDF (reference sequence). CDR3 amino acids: CATSRDSLSGNTIYF. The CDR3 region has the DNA TGTGCCACCAGCAGAGACAGTTTATCTGGAAACACCATATATTTT.

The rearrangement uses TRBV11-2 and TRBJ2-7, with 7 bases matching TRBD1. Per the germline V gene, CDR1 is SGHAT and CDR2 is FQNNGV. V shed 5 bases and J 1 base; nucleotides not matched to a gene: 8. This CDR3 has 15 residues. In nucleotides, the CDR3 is TGTGCCAGCAGCCCCGGAGGACAGGAATCCTACGAGCAGTACTTC. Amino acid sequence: CASSPGGQESYEQYF.

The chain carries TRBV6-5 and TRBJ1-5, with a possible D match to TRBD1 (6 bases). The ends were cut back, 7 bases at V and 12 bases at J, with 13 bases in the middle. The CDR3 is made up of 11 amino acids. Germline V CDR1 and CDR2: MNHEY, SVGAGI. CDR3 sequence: CASNHRVSQHF. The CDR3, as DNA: TGTGCCAGCAATCACAGGGTGAGCCAGCATTTT.

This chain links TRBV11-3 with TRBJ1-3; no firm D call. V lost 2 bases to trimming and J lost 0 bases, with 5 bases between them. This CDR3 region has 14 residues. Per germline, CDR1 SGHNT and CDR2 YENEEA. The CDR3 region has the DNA TGTGCCAGCAGCTTACATCCCTCTGGAAACACCATATATTTT. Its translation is CASSLHPSGNTIYF.

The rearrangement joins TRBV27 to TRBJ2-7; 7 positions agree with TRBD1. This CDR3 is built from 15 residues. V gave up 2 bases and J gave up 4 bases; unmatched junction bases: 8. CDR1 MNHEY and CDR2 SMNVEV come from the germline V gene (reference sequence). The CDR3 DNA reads TGTGCCAGCAGTTTAGCCGGACAGGTTCATTACGAGCAGTACTTC. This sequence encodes CASSLAGQVHYEQYF.

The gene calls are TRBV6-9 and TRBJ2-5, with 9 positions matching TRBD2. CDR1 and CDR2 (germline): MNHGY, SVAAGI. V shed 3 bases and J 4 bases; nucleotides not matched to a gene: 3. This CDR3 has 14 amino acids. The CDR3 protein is CASSYGRGGETQYF. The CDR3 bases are TGTGCCAGCAGTTACGGGCGGGGGGGAGAGACCCAGTACTTC.

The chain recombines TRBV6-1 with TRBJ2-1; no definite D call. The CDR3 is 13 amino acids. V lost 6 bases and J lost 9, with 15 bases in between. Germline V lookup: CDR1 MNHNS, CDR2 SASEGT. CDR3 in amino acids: CASRSPTVIEQFF. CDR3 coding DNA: TGTGCCAGCAGGTCCCCAACTGTGATTGAGCAGTTCTTC.

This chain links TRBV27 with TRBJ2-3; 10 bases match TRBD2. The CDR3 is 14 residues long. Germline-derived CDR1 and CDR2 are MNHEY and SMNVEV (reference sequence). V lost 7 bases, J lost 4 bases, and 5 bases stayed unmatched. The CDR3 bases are TGTGCCAGCAAGCCCAGCGGGAGGGCAGATACGCAGTATTTT. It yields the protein CASKPSGRADTQYF.

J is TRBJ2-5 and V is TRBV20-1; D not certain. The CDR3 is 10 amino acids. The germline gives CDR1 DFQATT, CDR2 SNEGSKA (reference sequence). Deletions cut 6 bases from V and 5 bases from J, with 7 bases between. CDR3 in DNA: TGCAGTGCCCGACTGGAGACCCAGTACTTC. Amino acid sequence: CSARLETQYF.

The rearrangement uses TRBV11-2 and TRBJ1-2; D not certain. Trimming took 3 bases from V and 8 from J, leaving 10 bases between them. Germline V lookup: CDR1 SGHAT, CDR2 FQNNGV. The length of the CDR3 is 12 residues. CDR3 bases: TGTGCCAGCAGCTTCGGGAGAACGGGCTACACCTTC. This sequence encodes CASSFGRTGYTF. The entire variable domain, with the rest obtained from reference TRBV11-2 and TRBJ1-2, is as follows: EAGVAQSPRYKIIEKRQSVAFWCNPISGHATLYWYQQILGQGPKLLIQFQNNGVVDDSQLPKDRFSAERLKGVDSTLKIQPAKLEDSAVYLCASSFGRTGYTFGSGTRLTVV.

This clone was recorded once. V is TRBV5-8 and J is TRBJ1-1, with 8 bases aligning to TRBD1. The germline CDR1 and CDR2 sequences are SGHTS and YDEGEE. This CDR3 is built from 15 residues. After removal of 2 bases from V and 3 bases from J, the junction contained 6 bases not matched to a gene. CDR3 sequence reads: CASSFPGGSDTEAFF. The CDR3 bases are TGTGCCAGCAGCTTCCCAGGGGGCTCTGACACTGAAGCTTTCTTT.